A selection of T cell receptor beta chains follows, all from one sample in a study of blood T cell repertoires in COVID-19. TCRdb's table, derived via immunoSEQ multiplex PCR, lists solely in-frame clones and lacks some. The data contain 400,000 to 550,000 clones, around nine tenths of them seen just once; the ten biggest clones take up about 4.5%. The sequencing sample was made of peripheral blood. The origin of the receptors is a young woman with acute or convalescent COVID-19. CDR3s leave out the opening cysteine and the closing phenylalanine or tryptophan.

TRBV2	TRBJ2-7	ASSGGQVYEQY
TRBV5-1	TRBJ2-6	ASSPSSGANVLT
TRBV3-1/TRBV3-2	TRBJ2-6	ASSPLSGANVLT
TRBV2	TRBJ1-2	ASSMDRGDGYT
TRBV7-2	TRBJ2-5	ASSPGLVEETQY
TRBV3-1/TRBV3-2	TRBJ2-1	ASSQGGGAHNEQF
TRBV15	TRBJ2-1	ATSREGLAGGDNEQF
TRBV28	TRBJ1-1	ASSTGAEAF
TRBV2	TRBJ1-4	ASTVRGDNEKLF
TRBV3-1/TRBV3-2	TRBJ1-2	ASSQEGNRQDRNYGYT
TRBV7-2	TRBJ2-3	ASSLTSGGVTDTQY
TRBV9	TRBJ1-5	ASSVGAGEPQH
TRBV5-1	TRBJ2-1	ASSLEGFHEQF
TRBV4-1	TRBJ2-4	ASSQEGLAFKNIQY
TRBV13	TRBJ2-5	ASSSRVEVETQY
TRBV27	TRBJ2-7	ASSGTVAYEQY
TRBV15	TRBJ1-1	ATSAGRGGEAF
TRBV7-9	TRBJ2-2	ASSRGTSGPANTGELF
TRBV5-1	TRBJ2-5	ASSFIEETQY
TRBV30	TRBJ1-2	AWSVRDRGYGYT
TRBV19	TRBJ2-2	ASSIGLSVLVPGELF
TRBV7-9	TRBJ2-7	ASSLEAHVYEQY
TRBV5-1	TRBJ2-7	ASRKTSSYEQY
TRBV27	TRBJ2-5	ASRPGQVQETQY
TRBV5-4	TRBJ2-5	ASRSLAGGHQETQY
TRBV7-2	TRBJ2-6	ASSLGTGVLSGANVLT